The 13 T cell receptor beta chains below come from one sample, sequenced in a study of regulatory T cells in long-lasting Graves disease. The time point: newly diagnosed GD, antithyroid drugs for less than 3 months. PBMC-derived RNA was used for the TCR library. CDR3-region Arm-PCR and iRepertoire HTBI primers produced the TCR beta libraries. TCRdb re-called the multiplex PCR reads through MiXCR, storing one row per CDR3 protein. Of roughly 610,000 distinct CDR3 sequences in the sample, 16% were seen once. The same data also contributed to another study, on T cells in Graves' hyperthyroidism and ophthalmopathy.

Sample: peripheral blood mononuclear cells (PBMCs), taken at new diagnosis, from a patient treated with antithyroid drugs. These TCRs come from a young man with Graves disease.

This clonotype was detected ten times or more. This rearrangement joins TRBV30 to TRBJ2-1; 10 nucleotides align to TRBD2. The trim removed 2 bases at V and 5 bases at J, leaving 12 bases unmatched. Germline lookup yields CDR1 GTSNPN and CDR2 SVGIG (reference sequence). The length of the CDR3 is 17 residues. The CDR3 reads CAWSLASGSPRNNEQFF. Here the CDR3 DNA reads TGTGCCTGGAGTCTAGCTAGCGGGAGCCCTAGAAACAATGAGCAGTTCTTC.

The table lists this clonotype with many counts. The chain couples TRBV18 to TRBJ1-5, with a possible D match to TRBD1 (6 bases). Germline V gene lookup returns CDR1 KGHSH and CDR2 LQKENI. V was trimmed by 8 bases and J by 4 bases, leaving 15 bases between them. There are 14 residues in the CDR3. The CDR3 region is CASSPGQPNQPQHF. DNA for the CDR3: TGTGCCAGCAGCCCCGGACAGCCTAATCAGCCCCAGCATTTT.

The rearrangement joins TRBV18 to TRBJ2-1, with D hard to call. The V end was cut by 5 bases, the J end by 0 bases, with 14 bases between. Germline lookup yields CDR1 KGHSH and CDR2 LQKENI. There are 16 residues in the CDR3. CDR3 protein: CASSASVRSSYNEQFF. DNA of the CDR3: TGTGCCAGCTCAGCCTCCGTGCGGAGCTCCTACAATGAGCAGTTCTTC.

The gene calls are TRBV12-3 or TRBV12-4 and TRBJ2-2; no reliable D call. V was cut by 5 bases and J by 5 bases, with 18 bases left in between. This CDR3 contains 16 residues. CDR3 region: CASSDQPGPRTGELFF. DNA of the CDR3: TGTGCCAGCAGTGACCAACCGGGTCCTAGGACCGGGGAGCTGTTTTTT.

At least ten counts were recorded for this clonotype. The gene calls are TRBV11-2 and TRBJ2-7, with D tentatively TRBD2 (5 bases). Per the germline V gene, CDR1 is SGHAT and CDR2 is FQNNGV. V lost 2 bases and J 3 bases, leaving 14 bases between the germline ends. This CDR3 has 15 amino acids. CDR3 in DNA: TGTGCCAGCAGCTTATTTGAGCGGAGAATCTACGAGCAGTACTTC. Amino acid sequence: CASSLFERRIYEQYF.

This clonotype was observed a handful of times. The chain carries TRBV10-2 and TRBJ2-3; TRBD2 is a possible D gene (6 bases). Trimming stripped 0 bases from V and 10 bases from J, with 32 bases between. In germline, CDR1 is WSHSY, CDR2 SAAADI. The CDR3 consists of 20 residues. The CDR3 DNA sequence: TGCGCCAGCAGTGAGTCCTTCTTGGGGCCCCGGGACTCTCCTCAAGGGGCGCAGTATTTT. It translates to CASSESFLGPRDSPQGAQYF.

This clonotype was detected a few times. The chain carries TRBV30 and TRBJ2-7, with TRBD2 matching over 9 bases. The CDR3 length is 14 residues. Trimming removed 8 bases from V and 2 bases from J; junction bases left unmatched: 10. Looked up from germline, CDR1 is GTSNPN and CDR2 is SVGIG (reference sequence). CDR3 region: CAGSLTSGTYEQYF. CDR3 coding DNA: TGTGCCGGAAGTCTGACTAGCGGCACCTACGAGCAGTACTTC.

This chain uses TRBV20-1 with TRBJ2-1; D remains ambiguous. The CDR3 runs to 14 residues. V lost 6 bases, J lost 2 bases, and 14 bases lay in between. In germline, CDR1 is DFQATT, CDR2 SNEGSKA (reference sequence). DNA of the CDR3: TGCAGTGCCCCTAAAGGTAGAGCCTACAATGAGCAGTTCTTC. Residues: CSAPKGRAYNEQFF.

In its sample, this clonotype was seen many times. The J gene is TRBJ2-3, the V gene TRBV20-1; D perhaps matches TRBD2 (5 bases). V dropped 3 bases and J dropped 0 bases, with 10 bases sitting between them. The CDR3 length is 14 residues. CDR1 is DFQATT, CDR2 SNEGSKA, per germline (reference sequence). The CDR3 DNA reads TGCAGTGCTAGCGGGGTGGCTAGCACAGATACGCAGTATTTT. It translates to CSASGVASTDTQYF.

This clonotype was picked up many times. The genes are TRBV27 and TRBJ1-5, with a possible D match to TRBD1 (5 bases). The ends were cut back, 5 bases at V and 3 bases at J, with 14 bases in the middle. CDR3 length: 15 amino acids. Germline V CDR1 and CDR2: MNHEY, SMNVEV (reference sequence). CDR3 DNA sequence: TGTGCCAGCAGTCCCGGACACGGCTTCAATCAGCCCCAGCATTTT. This codes for CASSPGHGFNQPQHF.

This clonotype occurred many times. The gene calls are TRBV27 and TRBJ2-1; 8 nucleotides align to TRBD2. J gave up 4 bases and V 6 bases, and 17 bases lay outside the gene matches. Germline CDR1 reads MNHEY; CDR2 reads SMNVEV (reference sequence). The CDR3 loop spans 18 amino acids. CDR3 DNA sequence: TGTGCCAGCAGGCACGCCGGGACTAGTGAAAGCTTTTACAATGAGCAGTTCTTC. Protein sequence: CASRHAGTSESFYNEQFF.

This clonotype was counted between two and nine times. The rearrangement joins TRBV10-3 to TRBJ2-1, with TRBD2 matching 14 bases. Trimming cost V 7 bases and J 10 bases; bases outside gene matches: 3. The CDR3 length is 13 residues. The germline gives CDR1 ENHRY, CDR2 SYGVKD. Here the CDR3 DNA reads TGTGCCATCACCGGACTAGCGGGAGGAGAGCAGTTCTTC. Translated, it gives CAITGLAGGEQFF.

There are many counts of this clonotype. The chain combines TRBV27 with TRBJ2-3, with 10 bases fitting TRBD2. The CDR3 sequence is 17 residues long. CDR1 and CDR2 from the germline V gene are MNHEY and SMNVEV (reference sequence). Trimming took 5 bases from V and 4 from J; bases not matched to a gene: 12. This CDR3 is CASSGTSGTGESDTQYF. DNA for the CDR3: TGTGCCAGCAGTGGCACTAGCGGGACGGGGGAGTCAGATACGCAGTATTTT.